The present TCR beta chain was sequenced within a study of blood T cell repertoires in COVID-19. Germline values: CDR1 MGHRA, CDR2 YSYEKL. Trimming took 4 bases from V and 7 from J; bases not matched to a gene: 16. The CDR3 covers 18 residues. Assay used: immunoSEQ multiplex PCR; TCRdb lists only in-frame clones, some missing. This sample yields tens of thousands of clones, of which about 80% are seen a single time; 3.5% belongs to the top ten. The chain employs TRBV4-1 and TRBJ2-1, with 10 bases that match TRBD1. The sequence was collected from a man between 60 and 70 years old with acute or convalescent COVID-19. Sequencing used peripheral blood. This chain's CDR3 is CASSRKLPDRTGGNEQFF. As DNA, the CDR3 is TGCGCCAGCAGCCGAAAGCTGCCCGACCGGACAGGGGGAAATGAGCAGTTCTTC.